These 14 T cell receptor beta chains were sequenced from one sample in a study of blood T cell repertoires in COVID-19. Measured with immunoSEQ multiplex PCR; TCRdb has only the in-frame clones, and not every one. The sample lists roughly 220,000 clones; less than 90% were seen once. Specimen: peripheral blood. Every receptor here comes from a woman aged 55-69 years who had recovered from COVID-19.

The V and J genes are TRBV2 and TRBJ2-7; D is perhaps TRBD1 (6 bases). The ends were cut back, 6 bases at V and 4 bases at J, with 16 bases in the middle. The CDR3 runs to 14 residues. Germline V gene data show CDR1 as SNHLY and CDR2 as FYNNEI. Here the CDR3 reads CASRPRVRGYEQYF. The DNA for the CDR3 is TGTGCCAGCAGGCCGAGGGTCAGGGGATACGAGCAGTACTTC.

The chain's CDR3 is CASSLESGQGTYEQYF. The CDR3 DNA sequence: TGTGCCAGCAGCTTAGAGTCGGGACAGGGGACCTACGAGCAGTACTTC. The chain employs TRBV7-8 and TRBJ2-7, with 10 bases matching TRBD1. Germline CDR1 and CDR2: SGHVS and FQNEAQ. CDR3 length equals 16 residues. The V segment lost 1 base and the J segment 2 bases; nucleotides outside the gene matches: 5.

The chain uses TRBV11-1 and TRBJ2-2, with 7 nucleotides matching TRBD1. Trimming at V came to 5 bases and at J to 1 base, leaving 7 bases not matched to a gene. The CDR3 is 16 amino acids. Germline loops: CDR1 SGHAT, CDR2 FQDESV (reference sequence). The CDR3 sequence: CASSLLTGWNTGELFF. The DNA of the CDR3 is TGTGCCAGCAGCCTTCTGACAGGGTGGAACACCGGGGAGCTGTTTTTT.

V usage is TRBV18 and J usage is TRBJ2-3; TRBD1 agrees at 8 bases. The germline gives CDR1 KGHSH, CDR2 LQKENI. V gave up 6 bases and J gave up 3 bases; unmatched junction bases: 8. The CDR3 has 15 residues. The CDR3 here is CASSFGQGDTDTQYF. CDR3 bases: TGTGCCAGCTCTTTCGGACAGGGTGATACAGATACGCAGTATTTT.

The CDR3 loop reads CASTLLGDRVYEQYF. The CDR3 DNA is TGTGCCAGCACCCTACTTGGAGACAGGGTCTACGAGCAGTACTTC. This chain links TRBV13 with TRBJ2-7, with 7 positions matching TRBD1. After removal of 7 bases from V and 3 bases from J, the junction contained 12 bases not matched to a gene. The CDR3 totals 15 residues. Germline CDR1 and CDR2: PRHDT and FYEKMQ (reference sequence). The full variable domain, completed using reference TRBV13 and TRBJ2-7, is AAGVIQSPRHLIKEKRETATLKCYPIPRHDTVYWYQQGPGQDPQFLISFYEKMQSDKGSIPDRFSAQQFSDYHSELNMSSLELGDSALYFCASTLLGDRVYEQYFGPGTRLTVT.

The chain couples TRBV12-3 or TRBV12-4 to TRBJ1-1, with 7 bases identical to TRBD1. The CDR3 totals 12 residues. V trimming: 6 bases; J trimming: 10 bases; junction bases outside the gene matches: 8. The CDR3 nucleotides are TGTGCCAGCAGCCCTGACAGGGTACGAGCTTTCTTT. It translates to CASSPDRVRAFF.

The J gene is TRBJ2-7, the V gene TRBV5-1; D is ambiguous. Germline V CDR1 and CDR2: SGHRS, YFSETQ. The V end lost 0 bases, the J end lost 5 bases, and 12 bases lay between the germline ends. This CDR3 has 14 residues. The CDR3 is CASSLAALDNEQYF. Here the CDR3 DNA reads TGCGCCAGCAGCTTGGCTGCCTTAGACAACGAGCAGTACTTC.

The genes are TRBV18 and TRBJ1-3; TRBD1 agrees at 12 bases. Germline V gives CDR1 KGHSH, CDR2 LQKENI. The V and J ends lost 6 bases and 4 bases, in that order; junction bases with no gene match: 4. The CDR3 is 15 residues long. The CDR3 region has the DNA TGTGCCAGCTCGGGACAGGGGGCTTCGGGAAACACCATATATTTT. Its translation: CASSGQGASGNTIYF.

The chain is built from TRBV7-3 and TRBJ2-7; TRBD1 matches at 9 bases. V shed 6 bases, J shed 7 bases, and the junction held 10 bases outside the gene matches. The CDR3 length is 14 residues. The germline gives CDR1 SGHTA, CDR2 FQGTGA. CDR3 loop: CASSAGTGSGEQYF. The CDR3 DNA is TGTGCCAGCAGTGCCGGGACAGGGTCCGGGGAGCAGTACTTC.

V usage is TRBV7-2 and J usage is TRBJ2-1; 7 bases line up with TRBD2. V trimming: 5 bases; J trimming: 2 bases; junction bases outside the gene matches: 9. Germline loops: CDR1 SGHTA, CDR2 FQGNSA. The CDR3 extends over 16 amino acids. CDR3 loop: CASSPLGGETYNEQFF. The CDR3, as DNA: TGTGCCAGCAGCCCCCTTGGGGGGGAGACCTACAATGAGCAGTTCTTC. Supplemented by reference TRBV7-2 and TRBJ2-1, the full variable domain reads GAGVSQSPSNKVTEKGKDVELRCDPISGHTALYWYRQSLGQGLEFLIYFQGNSAPDKSGLPSDRFSAERTGGSVSTLTIQRTQQEDSAVYLCASSPLGGETYNEQFFGPGTRLTVL.

The chain couples TRBV6-5 to TRBJ1-6, with 8 bases fitting TRBD1. In germline, CDR1 is MNHEY, CDR2 SVGAGI. V lost 6 bases to trimming and J lost 7 bases; unmatched junction nucleotides: 8. The CDR3 has 15 residues. The CDR3 sequence: CASRTTGVGNSPLHF. The DNA for the CDR3 is TGTGCCAGCAGGACGACAGGGGTTGGGAATTCACCCCTCCACTTT.

J is TRBJ2-7 and V is TRBV19, with D tentatively TRBD1 (5 bases). This CDR3 spans 13 amino acids. The germline CDR1 and CDR2 sequences are LNHDA and SQIVND (reference sequence). The V end lost 3 bases, the J end lost 4 bases, and 10 bases lay between the germline ends. Here the CDR3 DNA reads TGTGCCAGTAGTATGCAGGGCAGGTACGAGCAGTACTTC. Its protein product is CASSMQGRYEQYF.

In DNA form, the CDR3 reads TGCAGTGCTGGTGCCCTGGGGAGACAAGAGACCCAGTACTTC. As protein: CSAGALGRQETQYF. This sequence joins TRBV20-1 and TRBJ2-5; tentatively, D is TRBD2 (5 bases). V lost 5 bases and J 2 bases, leaving 15 bases between the germline ends. Germline loops: CDR1 DFQATT, CDR2 SNEGSKA (reference sequence). The CDR3 is made up of 14 amino acids.

CDR3 bases: TGTGCCAGCAGCCAAGTCTCCACTTACACTGAAGCTTTCTTT. Protein product: CASSQVSTYTEAFF. The J gene is TRBJ1-1, the V gene TRBV3-1 (or the pseudogene TRBV3-2); D not resolved. V lost 1 base and J 3 bases, leaving 9 bases between the germline ends. CDR1 is LGHDT and CDR2 is YNNKEL in the germline V gene (reference sequence). The CDR3 contains 14 residues.